The 29 T cell receptor beta chains given below trace back to one sample, sequenced in a study of cytomegalovirus exposure and HLA in healthy donors (dated by TCRdb to about 2017). The library was obtained by the immunoSEQ multiplex PCR assay. For the multiplex PCR, a mixture combining 60 forward primers for TCR Vbeta segments and 13 reverse primers for TCR Jbeta segments was used. TCRdb took over this immuneACCESS table, retaining in-frame rearrangements with V and J assigned. Such tables are incomplete; in checked studies, under half of the missing clones stem from an unresolved V gene, and the remainder is unexplained. The table for this sample lists fewer than 120,000 clones; roughly four fifths of them were counted only once. Under 1.5% of the sample comes from the top ten. Material: PBMCs. The receptors were sampled from a woman aged 25-40 years in good health and CMV-seronegative.

V and J are TRBV15 and TRBJ2-7, with TRBD1 as a possible D gene (7 bases). V was cut by 2 bases and J by 2 bases, with 10 bases left in between. The CDR3 is made up of 14 amino acids. Germline CDR1 LNHNV, CDR2 YYDKDF (reference sequence). The CDR3 sequence: CATSRQGGTYEQYF. CDR3 sequence (DNA): TGTGCCACCAGCAGACAGGGGGGCACCTACGAGCAGTACTTC.

The rearrangement links TRBV19 to TRBJ1-5; D unclear. V was shortened by 1 base and J by 5 bases, with 6 bases between the two germline ends. The CDR3 totals 13 residues. Germline lookup yields CDR1 LNHDA and CDR2 SQIVND (reference sequence). The CDR3 region is CASSIARDQPQHF. CDR3 DNA sequence: TGTGCCAGTAGTATAGCCCGGGATCAGCCCCAGCATTTT.

There are a few counts of this clone. This chain joins TRBV19 and TRBJ1-4, with a tentative D call TRBD1 (5 bases). Per germline, CDR1 LNHDA and CDR2 SQIVND (reference sequence). V lost 5 bases and J lost 1, with 11 bases in between. CDR3 length equals 15 residues. DNA for the CDR3: TGTGCCAGTAGTGCAGGGCAGGGAACTAATGAAAAACTGTTTTTT. Residues: CASSAGQGTNEKLFF.

This chain connects TRBV5-5 to TRBJ2-1, with 7 bases that match TRBD2. V gave up 3 bases and J gave up 7 bases; unmatched junction bases: 1. The CDR3 runs to 12 residues. Germline V gives CDR1 SGHKS, CDR2 YYEKEE (reference sequence). This chain's CDR3 is CASSWGGNEQFF. The CDR3 DNA reads TGTGCCAGCAGCTGGGGGGGTAATGAGCAGTTCTTC.

The chain employs TRBV7-3 and TRBJ1-1; TRBD1 might be the D (5 bases). CDR1 and CDR2 (germline): SGHTA, FQGTGA. The V gene lost 6 bases and the J gene lost 5 bases, with 10 bases spanning the gap. This CDR3 is 12 amino acids long. DNA for the CDR3: TGTGCCAGCAGTCGCCAGGGAACTGAAGCTTTCTTT. Its translation is CASSRQGTEAFF.

This clone occurred a few times. V and J are TRBV19 and TRBJ1-1; 10 bases match TRBD1. The CDR3 sequence is 13 residues long. The germline V gene has CDR1 LNHDA and CDR2 SQIVND (reference sequence). After removal of 4 bases from V and 10 bases from J, the junction contained 6 bases not matched to a gene. The chain's CDR3 is CASSNDRGRGAFF. The CDR3 bases are TGTGCCAGTAGTAACGACAGGGGGCGGGGAGCTTTCTTT.

The V and J genes are TRBV7-2 and TRBJ2-3; tentatively, D is TRBD2 (6 bases). Between the trimmed V and J ends, which lost 5 bases and 2 bases, there was a span of 20 bases. CDR3 size: 17 residues. Germline CDR1 SGHTA, CDR2 FQGNSA. In nucleotides, the CDR3 is TGTGCCAGCAGCCCCTATGGTAGCGGAGGCCCCACAGATACGCAGTATTTT. This codes for CASSPYGSGGPTDTQYF.

The J gene is TRBJ2-3, the V gene TRBV28, with 7 bases lining up with TRBD1. The J segment lost 4 bases and the V segment lost 2 bases, leaving 9 bases of the junction unmatched. CDR3 length: 16 amino acids. Germline CDR1 reads MDHEN; CDR2 reads SYDVKM. CDR3 amino acids: CASSLPTGSISDTQYF. The CDR3 DNA is TGTGCCAGCAGTTTACCGACAGGGTCAATCTCAGATACGCAGTATTTT.

This clone was found a few times. The chain combines TRBV10-3 with TRBJ1-5, with D hard to call. This CDR3 has 16 amino acids. Trimming took 3 bases from V and 4 from J, leaving 16 bases between them. In germline, CDR1 is ENHRY, CDR2 SYGVKD. CDR3 sequence reads: CAISEGRRLPNQPQHF. The CDR3, as DNA: TGTGCCATCAGTGAAGGTAGGCGGCTCCCTAATCAGCCCCAGCATTTT.

The rearrangement joins TRBV28 to TRBJ2-5, with 7 bases lining up with TRBD1. This CDR3 is built from 15 residues. With V trimmed by 4 bases and J by 5 bases, 10 bases remained unmatched. The germline gives CDR1 MDHEN, CDR2 SYDVKM. The CDR3, as DNA: TGTGCCAGCAGTTCCACAGGGGTTTATGGGGAGACCCAGTACTTC. Translated, it gives CASSSTGVYGETQYF.

This chain uses TRBV4-3 with TRBJ1-4, with D unresolved. Germline-derived CDR1 and CDR2 are LGHNA and YSLEER. V lost 0 bases, J lost 7 bases, and 12 bases lay in between. The CDR3 consists of 15 residues. The CDR3 DNA sequence: TGCGCCAGCAGCCAAGAGGTCGCCCTCGGTGAAAAACTGTTTTTT. Protein product: CASSQEVALGEKLFF.

This clone was seen a handful of times. The V gene is TRBV6-1, the J gene TRBJ2-7, with TRBD1 identical over 7 bases. The CDR3 is made up of 12 amino acids. Germline CDR1 MNHNS, CDR2 SASEGT. J lost 7 bases, V lost 4 bases, and 4 bases had no gene match. CDR3 DNA sequence: TGTGCCAGCAGTGCGACAGGGTGGGAGCAGTACTTC. It specifies CASSATGWEQYF.

This chain joins TRBV29-1 and TRBJ2-3; the D is unclear. V lost 5 bases to trimming and J lost 0 bases, with 12 bases between them. The CDR3 runs 14 residues. The germline V gene encodes CDR1 SQVTM and CDR2 ANQGSEA. CDR3 nucleotides: TGCAGCGTTAAGATCCGCGTGAGCACAGATACGCAGTATTTT. It specifies CSVKIRVSTDTQYF.

The chain has TRBV23-1 and TRBJ1-4; a weak D match, TRBD1 (6 bases). TRBV23-1 is treated as an ORF (open reading frame) with a function not yet certain. The CDR3 runs to 17 residues. Trimming took off 3 bases at V and 0 bases at J, with 14 bases between the two ends. In DNA, the CDR3 is TGCGCCAGCAGTCACCCCCGACAGGCTGCAACTAATGAAAAACTGTTTTTT. It translates to CASSHPRQAATNEKLFF.

Only a few counts were recorded for this clone. V is TRBV5-1 and J is TRBJ2-7, with 9 bases that match TRBD1. This CDR3 region has 16 residues. V shed 3 bases and J 2 bases; nucleotides not matched to a gene: 9. CDR1 is SGHRS, CDR2 YFSETQ, per germline. This CDR3 is CASSSSGTGKTYEQYF. The CDR3 bases are TGCGCCAGCAGCTCCTCCGGGACAGGGAAAACCTACGAGCAGTACTTC.

The chain is built from TRBV2 and TRBJ1-3; TRBD1 matches 7 bases. V was clipped by 6 bases and J by 2 bases; unmatched bases: 4. Germline CDR1 and CDR2: SNHLY and FYNNEI. This CDR3 is built from 14 residues. The CDR3 here is CASRSTGAGNTIYF. CDR3 coding DNA: TGTGCCAGCAGATCAACAGGGGCTGGAAACACCATATATTTT.

The chain employs TRBV28 and TRBJ2-2, with no clear D. This CDR3 spans 16 amino acids. Germline CDR1 and CDR2: MDHEN and SYDVKM. Trimming cost V 5 bases and J 3 bases, with 16 bases left between them. CDR3 DNA sequence: TGTGCCAGCAGTAGTACTGCCAGGCCTTACACCGGGGAGCTGTTTTTT. Translation: CASSSTARPYTGELFF.

The chain is built from TRBV6-5 and TRBJ2-7; TRBD1 is a possible D gene (5 bases). The CDR3 has 12 residues. CDR1 is MNHEY and CDR2 is SVGAGI in the germline V gene. Trimming left V 5 bases short and J 2 bases short, with 7 bases between. The CDR3 nucleotides read TGTGCCAGCAGTGACAGTACCTACGAGCAGTACTTC. Translated: CASSDSTYEQYF.

This clone was recorded a few times. The chain has TRBV7-3 and TRBJ2-2; 7 bases are shared with TRBD1. CDR1 is SGHTA, CDR2 FQGTGA, per germline. This CDR3 has 15 residues. V dropped 5 bases and J dropped 0; count of bases not matched to a gene: 3. The CDR3 here is CASSVTGTNTGELFF. CDR3 DNA sequence: TGTGCCAGCAGCGTGACAGGGACGAACACCGGGGAGCTGTTTTTT. The full variable domain, completed using reference TRBV7-3 and TRBJ2-2, is GAGVSQTPSNKVTEKGKYVELRCDPISGHTALYWYRQSLGQGPEFLIYFQGTGAADDSGLPNDRFFAVRPEGSVSTLKIQRTERGDSAVYLCASSVTGTNTGELFFGEGSRLTVL.

The chain carries TRBV7-2 and TRBJ1-5; 8 positions match TRBD1. Germline V CDR1 and CDR2: SGHTA, FQGNSA. V dropped 5 bases and J dropped 4; count of bases not matched to a gene: 4. There are 14 residues in the CDR3. The CDR3 loop is CASSPRTGNQPQHF. In DNA, the CDR3 is TGTGCCAGCAGCCCGCGGACAGGGAATCAGCCCCAGCATTTT.

The rearrangement uses TRBV6-1 and TRBJ1-2; D perhaps matches TRBD1 (6 bases). V was clipped by 2 bases and J by 3 bases, with 10 bases between them. The germline gives CDR1 MNHNS, CDR2 SASEGT. The CDR3 runs to 14 residues. The CDR3 loop is CASSETQGDYGYTF. The CDR3 DNA reads TGTGCCAGCAGTGAAACACAGGGAGACTATGGCTACACCTTC.

The V call is TRBV27, the J call TRBJ2-7; D perhaps matches TRBD2 (5 bases). V lost 6 bases, J lost 3 bases, and 15 bases lay in between. Germline V gene data show CDR1 as MNHEY and CDR2 as SMNVEV (reference sequence). The length of the CDR3 is 14 residues. CDR3 nucleotide sequence: TGTGCCAGCAGCACCCGGACTGGAATCTACGAGCAGTACTTC. Its translation: CASSTRTGIYEQYF.

The chain links TRBV5-1 to TRBJ2-1; 9 bases are a match to TRBD2. The germline V gene encodes CDR1 SGHRS and CDR2 YFSETQ. J lost 6 bases, V lost 4 bases, and 8 bases had no gene match. The CDR3 has 15 residues. CDR3: CASSPPGREGNEQFF. The CDR3, as DNA: TGCGCCAGCAGCCCCCCGGGGCGGGAGGGCAATGAGCAGTTCTTC.

This chain uses TRBV29-1 with TRBJ2-5; no firm D call. The germline V gene has CDR1 SQVTM and CDR2 ANQGSEA. Trimming stripped 4 bases from V and 2 bases from J, with 5 bases between. This CDR3 region has 11 residues. This chain's CDR3 is CSVVVQETQYF. In nucleotides, the CDR3 is TGCAGCGTTGTAGTTCAAGAGACCCAGTACTTC.

This chain connects TRBV4-1 to TRBJ1-2; possibly TRBD1 for D (5 bases). The V gene lost 5 bases and the J gene lost 6 bases, with 19 bases spanning the gap. This CDR3 comprises 15 residues. Germline-derived CDR1 and CDR2 are MGHRA and YSYEKL. The CDR3 loop reads CASSSRKEGINGYTF. The CDR3 nucleotides are TGCGCCAGCAGCAGCCGTAAGGAGGGGATAAATGGCTACACCTTC.

This chain joins TRBV4-1 and TRBJ2-3, with D possibly being TRBD2 (5 bases). This CDR3 comprises 13 residues. V was shortened by 1 base and J by 10 bases, with 12 bases between the two germline ends. Per germline, CDR1 MGHRA and CDR2 YSYEKL. CDR3 nucleotides: TGCGCCAGCAGCCAAGTGTTAGCGATGGCGCAGTATTTT. This gives the protein CASSQVLAMAQYF.

Judged by abundance, this clone is medium-sized. The chain uses TRBV28 and TRBJ2-5; 7 bases are shared with TRBD2. V was pared by 7 bases and J by 2 bases, with 10 bases of the junction left unmatched. CDR1 is MDHEN and CDR2 is SYDVKM in the germline V gene. This CDR3 is built from 15 residues. The CDR3 region has the DNA TGTGCCAGCACCCCCTACGGGGGGAAGCAAGAGACCCAGTACTTC. It translates to CASTPYGGKQETQYF.

The chain couples TRBV6-4 to TRBJ1-1, with unresolved D. The ends were cut back, 2 bases at V and 9 bases at J, with 19 bases in the middle. The CDR3 sequence is 15 residues long. Per germline, CDR1 MRHNA and CDR2 SNTAGT. CDR3 DNA: TGTGCCAGCAGTGACGATGAGGGCAGTAGCAAAAAAGCTTTCTTT. Its translation: CASSDDEGSSKKAFF.

The chain has TRBV7-2 and TRBJ1-1; 8 bases fit TRBD1. V lost 5 bases to trimming and J lost 1 base; unmatched junction nucleotides: 9. This CDR3 has 16 amino acids. The germline gives CDR1 SGHTA, CDR2 FQGNSA. CDR3 nucleotide sequence: TGTGCCAGCAGCCGCCTGACCGGGACAGGGAACACTGAAGCTTTCTTT. Its translation: CASSRLTGTGNTEAFF.